This T cell receptor beta chain emerged from a study of T-cell reconstitution after alpha-beta-depleted transplantation in children. Preparation of the TCRbeta library used unique molecular identifiers. TCRdb reanalysed the PCR reads using MiXCR and keeps one entry per CDR3 protein. The table has about 830,000 distinct CDR3 sequences, less than 20% seen once; the top ten hold roughly 4.8%. This clonotype was counted only a few times. The antigen is undetermined. Notes on the study in general: Recipient T cells and thymic progenitors that survived gave rise to the high TCRbeta diversity observed at day 60 in some patients. Where alpha-beta T cells came from about two months after transplant was reportedly several hundred expanded graft clones. A year had passed since transplant, and T-cell counts and diversity by then came mostly from newly produced T cells.

The V gene end was trimmed by 4 bases and the J gene end by 0 bases; junction bases not matched to a gene: 7. The germline gives CDR1 SGHRS, CDR2 YFSETQ. The CDR3 runs to 16 residues. This TCR derives from a male patient younger than 18 who had a stem cell transplant for acute lymphoblastic leukemia, so the T cells may come from the graft donor. The specimen comprised PBMCs, mostly from graft donor cells, sampled 360 days after TCRalphabeta/CD19-depleted stem cell transplant. The chain links TRBV5-1 to TRBJ1-1; 9 nucleotides line up with TRBD1. For the CDR3, the DNA is TGCGCCAGCAGCCACGGACAGGGGATTTTGAACACTGAAGCTTTCTTT. This encodes CASSHGQGILNTEAFF.